The following is a T cell receptor beta chain sequence with its context. The sample is drawn from a study of technical replicates of blood from several donors. Produced via immunoSEQ multiplex PCR; TCRdb's table is partial and in-frame only. Found here are some 67,000 clones, nearly 98% of them singletons; the top ten hold under 0.2%. Germline lookup yields CDR1 MNHNS and CDR2 SASEGT. J was trimmed by 4 bases and V by 4 bases; bases with no gene match: 11. The CDR3 runs to 17 residues. The sample taken for sequencing was T cells isolated from PBMCs. The TCR comes from a human donor in good health. The chain links TRBV6-1 to TRBJ2-2; TRBD2 agrees at 8 bases. The CDR3 loop reads CASSAGLAFVSTGELFF. DNA of the CDR3: TGTGCCAGCAGTGCCGGACTAGCCTTTGTAAGCACCGGGGAGCTGTTTTTT.